This entry lists 16 T cell receptor beta chains sequenced from one sample in a study of molecular identifiers for immune sequencing clone quantification. TCRdb reanalysed the PCR reads using MiXCR and keeps one entry per CDR3 protein. The data show about half a million distinct CDR3 sequences, with about 26% seen just once and around 0.78% held by the top ten. Sequencing input: naive CD8+ T cells from blood, with Jurkat cell RNA spiked in. Subset given: FACS-sorted CD8+CD4-CCR7+CD45RA+ naive T cells. These receptors were taken from a human donor in good health. Some libraries in this study had Jurkat cell RNA spiked in.

A remark on this clonotype: The junction and the germline gene differ at one end; a read error may be behind it. CDR3 in amino acids: CASGQGLGTGHEQYF. As DNA, the CDR3 is TGCGCCAGCGGCCAAGGCCTGGGGACAGGGCACGAGCAGTACTTC. The V call is TRBV4-3, the J call TRBJ2-7; 9 bases match TRBD1. The CDR3 spans 15 residues. Germline V gene lookup returns CDR1 LGHNA and CDR2 YSLEER.

This clonotype was recorded at least ten times. This chain uses TRBV7-9 with TRBJ2-5, with D tentatively TRBD1 or TRBD2 (6 bases each). The germline gives CDR1 SEHNR, CDR2 FQNEAQ (reference sequence). The CDR3 spans 15 residues. Trimming took off 9 bases at V and 9 bases at J, with 26 bases between the two ends. CDR3 protein: CASGGLDLSPMAQYF. The CDR3 DNA follows: TGTGCCAGTGGGGGGCTTGACCTGTCTCCGATGGCCCAGTACTTC.

About this clonotype itself: The junction and the germline gene differ at one end; a read error may be behind it. The chain links TRBV9 to TRBJ2-1; TRBD2 matches at 7 bases. Looked up from germline, CDR1 is SGDLS and CDR2 is YYNGEE. The CDR3 is 15 residues long. The CDR3 DNA is TGTGTCAGCAGCCCCACATGGGGGGGGGACAATGAGCAGTTCTTC. The encoded protein is CVSSPTWGGDNEQFF.

Note on this clonotype: This may arise from a read error, as a much more abundant clone is one base away. This chain uses TRBV2 with TRBJ1-1, with D tentatively TRBD1 (5 bases). The germline gives CDR1 SNHLY, CDR2 FYNNEI. The CDR3 length is 17 residues. In DNA form, the CDR3 reads TGTGCCAGCAATGAACCCTCTTTTGGGGGTAAGTGGACTGAAGCTTTCTTT. Amino acids: CASNEPSFGGKWTEAFF.

With regard to this clonotype: The missing conserved phenylalanine or tryptophan at the end of this CDR3 makes a read error likely. The chain couples TRBV6-2 or TRBV6-3 to TRBJ1-1; no firm D call. Trimming left V 8 bases short and J 1 base short, with 5 bases between. Germline assignment: CDR1 MNHEY and CDR2 SVGEGT. The CDR3 extends over 11 amino acids. This chain's CDR3 is CASGRNTEAFL. The CDR3 coding sequence is TGTGCCAGCGGAAGGAACACTGAAGCTTTCCTT.

As for this clonotype: A much larger clone lies one base from this, so it may be a read error. J is TRBJ2-2 and V is TRBV29-1; D is tentatively TRBD1 or TRBD2 (5 bases each). CDR1 is SQVTM and CDR2 is ANQGSEA in the germline V gene. The CDR3 length is 11 residues. CDR3 bases: TGCAGCGTTGCTGGGACCGGGGAGCTGGTTTTT. It is translated as CSVAGTGELVF.

This clonotype was observed many times. This chain connects TRBV7-9 to TRBJ2-4, with D possibly TRBD2 on 5 matching bases. Trimming took off 1 base at V and 3 bases at J, with 10 bases between the two ends. The CDR3 consists of 15 residues. Germline-derived CDR1 and CDR2 are SEHNR and FQNEAQ (reference sequence). The CDR3: CASSLGGLHKNIQYF. CDR3 bases: TGTGCCAGCAGCTTAGGCGGGCTCCACAAAAACATTCAGTACTTC.

In this sample, this clonotype turned up a few times. The chain joins TRBV3-1 to TRBJ2-3; no clear D. The ends were cut back, 0 bases at V and 1 base at J, with 8 bases in the middle. The CDR3 sequence is 15 residues long. Germline V CDR1 and CDR2: LGHDT, YNNKEL (reference sequence). This CDR3 is CASSQESLGTDTQYF. CDR3 DNA: TGTGCCAGCAGCCAAGAGTCCCTGGGCACAGATACGCAGTATTTT.

This clonotype was seen only a few times. This chain links TRBV7-8 with TRBJ2-7; 8 bases match TRBD1. The ends lost 5 bases at V and 4 bases at J; junction bases unmatched: 19. There are 18 residues in the CDR3. CDR1 is SGHVS, CDR2 FQNEAQ, per germline. CDR3 sequence reads: CASSQIPGRGQGFYEQYF. The CDR3 coding sequence is TGTGCCAGCAGCCAAATTCCCGGCCGAGGACAGGGTTTTTACGAGCAGTACTTC.

On this clonotype itself: A junction boundary mismatches the germline segment, possibly from a read error. CDR3 sequence reads: CAGRLQGAQAVNQPQHF. As DNA, the CDR3 is TGTGCCGGCAGACTCCAGGGAGCCCAAGCAGTTAATCAGCCCCAGCATTTT. The rearrangement uses TRBV6-2 or TRBV6-3 and TRBJ1-5; maybe TRBD1 (5 bases). This CDR3 is built from 17 residues. In germline, CDR1 is MNHEY, CDR2 SVGEGT.

The chain is built from TRBV2 and TRBJ2-1; tentatively, D is TRBD2 (5 bases). From germline, CDR1 is SNHLY and CDR2 FYNNEI. V lost 5 bases and J lost 8, with 7 bases in between. CDR3 length equals 11 residues. CDR3 residues: CASSPGYEQFF. DNA for the CDR3: TGTGCCAGCAGTCCGGGGTATGAGCAGTTCTTC.

This clonotype turned up a few times. The V gene is TRBV6-2 or TRBV6-3, the J gene TRBJ2-7; a possible D gene is TRBD1 (5 bases). The CDR3 extends over 17 amino acids. Germline loops: CDR1 MNHEY, CDR2 SVGEGT. With 6 bases removed from V and 0 bases from J, the gap between germline ends came to 21 bases. CDR3 region: CASRPRTGIRLSYEQYF. DNA for the CDR3: TGTGCCAGCAGACCGAGAACAGGCATTCGCCTCTCCTACGAGCAGTACTTC.

On this clonotype itself: Germline and junction disagree at one end, which may indicate a read error. This chain uses TRBV4-2 with TRBJ2-2; D is possibly TRBD2 (5 bases). Germline loops: CDR1 LGHNA, CDR2 YNFKEQ. The CDR3 runs to 15 residues. Here the CDR3 reads CASSQESSYTGELVF. For the CDR3, the DNA is TGTGCCAGCAGCCAAGAGTCCTCTTACACCGGGGAGCTGGTTTTT.

This clonotype was seen repeatedly, ten times or more. The V and J genes are TRBV7-2 and TRBJ2-3; D gene uncertain. This CDR3 comprises 13 residues. The ends were cut back, 2 bases at V and 5 bases at J, with 8 bases in the middle. The germline V gene has CDR1 SGHTA and CDR2 FQGNSA. The CDR3 loop reads CASSLYGGDTQYF. The CDR3 coding sequence is TGTGCCAGCAGCTTATATGGCGGAGATACGCAGTATTTT.

The chain joins TRBV27 to TRBJ2-1; 9 nucleotides match TRBD2. The V and J ends lost 5 bases and 12 bases, in that order; junction bases with no gene match: 11. The V gene's germline CDR1 is MNHEY and CDR2 SMNVEV (reference sequence). This CDR3 region has 14 residues. CDR3 loop: CASSSLAGFHGQFF. CDR3 bases: TGTGCCAGCAGTAGTCTAGCGGGGTTCCATGGGCAGTTCTTC.

The V call is TRBV9, the J call TRBJ2-1; no firm D call. V dropped 0 bases and J dropped 5 bases, with 12 bases sitting between them. The CDR3 has 15 amino acids. Germline loops: CDR1 SGDLS, CDR2 YYNGEE. The CDR3 coding sequence is TGTGCCAGCAGCGTAGAGGGAAGTGCAAACAATGAGCAGTTCTTC. Protein: CASSVEGSANNEQFF.